This is a list of T cell receptor beta chains from one sample in a study of blood T cell repertoires in COVID-19. Sequencing used immunoSEQ multiplex PCR; TCRdb keeps in-frame clones, though not all of them. The sample consists of under 200,000 clones, 80% to 85% of them appearing once. Sequencing input: peripheral blood. Receptors were obtained from a woman older than 75 with active or convalescent COVID-19. Each CDR3 is given with its conserved first and last residue. D genes are given only for firm matches. A clone size is listed for some rows: how often the clone was seen (once, few, many), or a class if it is expanded.

J gene | V gene | CDR3 length | clone size | D gene | CDR3 DNA | CDR3 protein
TRBJ2-5 | TRBV19 | 15 | - | TRBD1 | TGTGCCAGTAGTATCTTGGACAGGGGGCGAGAGACCCAGTACTTC | CASSILDRGRETQYF
TRBJ2-1 | TRBV11-2 | 15 | - | TRBD1 | TGTGCCAGCAGCCCCGCAGGGGGCCTTTGGAGTGAGCAGTTCTTC | CASSPAGGLWSEQFF
TRBJ1-4 | TRBV6-2/TRBV6-3 | 15 | few | - | TGTGCCAGCAGTTACTCCACCTTGGGGGCCGAAAAACTGTTTTTT | CASSYSTLGAEKLFF
TRBJ1-4 | TRBV6-1 | 15 | - | - | TGTGCCAGCAGTGAAGGGACATTCTTAGGTGAAAAACTGTTTTTT | CASSEGTFLGEKLFF
TRBJ1-1 | TRBV5-1 | 15 | - | TRBD1 | TGCGCCAGCAGCTTGGAGGGACAGGGAAGATCTGAAGCTTTCTTT | CASSLEGQGRSEAFF
TRBJ2-7 | TRBV7-2 | 12 | - | - | TGTGCCAGCAGCTCCACTAGCTACGAGCAGTACTTC | CASSSTSYEQYF
TRBJ1-6 | TRBV18 | 16 | - | - | TGTGCCAGCTCGACGGACAACTCAAAGGGTAATTCACCCCTCCACTTT | CASSTDNSKGNSPLHF
TRBJ1-4 | TRBV9 | 16 | once | - | TGTGCCAGCAGCGTGGGCAGGGAGGCAACTAATGAAAAACTGTTTTTT | CASSVGREATNEKLFF
TRBJ2-3 | TRBV10-3 | 17 | - | TRBD2 | TGTGCCATCAGACCGGGACTAGCGGGCGAAACCTCAGATACGCAGTATTTT | CAIRPGLAGETSDTQYF
TRBJ2-2 | TRBV6-2/TRBV6-3 | 16 | once | - | TGTGCCAGCAGTCCCTTGGCGGGCGCGTTCACCGGGGAGCTGTTTTTT | CASSPLAGAFTGELFF
TRBJ2-3 | TRBV6-2/TRBV6-3 | 14 | - | TRBD2 | TGTGCCAGCACCCCGGGACTAGCAACAGATACGCAGTATTTT | CASTPGLATDTQYF
TRBJ2-7 | TRBV11-2 | 19 | - | TRBD1 | TGTGCCACTCGAGGGGGGACAGGGAGGCCTGGGTCCCCCGTCTACGAGCAGTACTTC | CATRGGTGRPGSPVYEQYF
TRBJ2-3 | TRBV4-3 | 17 | few | TRBD2 | TGCGCCAGCAGCCTCGCGGCGGGGGGGGGCCGTTCAGATACGCAGTATTTT | CASSLAAGGGRSDTQYF
TRBJ1-6 | TRBV4-1 | 16 | few | TRBD1 | TGCGCCAGCAGCCAAGATGGGGGCAGGGGGAATTCACCCCTCCACTTT | CASSQDGGRGNSPLHF
TRBJ1-3 | TRBV9 | 16 | - | - | TGTGCCAGCAGCGTAGATGGAGGCGGCGCGGGAAACACCATATATTTT | CASSVDGGGAGNTIYF